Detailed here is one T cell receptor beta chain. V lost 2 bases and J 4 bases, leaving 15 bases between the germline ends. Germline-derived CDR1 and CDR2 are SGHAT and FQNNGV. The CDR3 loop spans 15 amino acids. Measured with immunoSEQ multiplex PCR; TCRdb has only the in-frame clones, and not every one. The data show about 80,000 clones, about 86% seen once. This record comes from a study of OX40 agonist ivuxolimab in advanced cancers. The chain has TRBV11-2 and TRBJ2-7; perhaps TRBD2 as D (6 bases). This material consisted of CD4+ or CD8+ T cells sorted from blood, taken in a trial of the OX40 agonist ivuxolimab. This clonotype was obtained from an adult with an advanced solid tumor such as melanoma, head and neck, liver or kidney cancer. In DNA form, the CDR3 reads TGTGCCAGCAGCTTAAAGCCCGGGAGTGCGTACGAGCAGTACTTC. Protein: CASSLKPGSAYEQYF.